Listed below are T cell receptor beta chains from one sample, sequenced in a study of CD8 T cells in Susac syndrome. MiXCR, applied by TCRdb to the immunoSEQ multiplex PCR reads, yields one record per CDR3 protein. The sample lists around 130,000 distinct CDR3 sequences, about 95% occurring once. Sequencing was done on a sample of CD4+ T cells from PBMCs. Receptors originate from a human donor in good health. The CDR3 runs from the conserved cysteine through the conserved F or W.

v_call	j_call	cdr3_length	cdr3_aa
TRBV2	TRBJ2-3	11	CASSAVDTQYF
TRBV20-1	TRBJ2-7	14	CSARDRTGVYEQYF
TRBV27	TRBJ2-7	15	CASSFGTSGIYEQYF
TRBV12-3/TRBV12-4	TRBJ2-1	15	CASSQRTGRGHEQFF
TRBV3-1	TRBJ1-1	13	CASSQLGGTEAFF
TRBV18	TRBJ2-2	14	CASSPPSNTGELFF
TRBV20-1	TRBJ2-7	14	CSARPGQPSYEQYF
TRBV7-9	TRBJ2-1	15	CASSDSGRFGNEQFF
TRBV12-3/TRBV12-4	TRBJ2-6	15	CASSPQRGGAGVLTF
TRBV28	TRBJ1-2	13	CASTGGTTYGYTF
TRBV29-1	TRBJ1-1	12	CSAGHQNTEAFF
TRBV29-1	TRBJ1-2	11	CSGQENYGYTF
TRBV4-2	NA	16	CASSRIEGLAGAEQYF
TRBV7-9	TRBJ1-2	13	CASSLGRPEGYTF
TRBV4-1	TRBJ2-6	18	CASSRLDSLRAGANVLTF
TRBV10-3	TRBJ2-7	13	CAITPGQGSEQYF
TRBV14	TRBJ1-3	17	CASSLKIFGEIGNTIYF
TRBV4-1	TRBJ2-6	18	CASSQDLAGASGANVLTF
TRBV16	TRBJ2-7	14	CASSEAWSSYEQYF
TRBV7-8	TRBJ2-1	15	CASSLAGGVYNEQFF
TRBV11-2	TRBJ2-3	13	CASSLNSQVTQYF
TRBV7-9	TRBJ2-7	18	CASSRTGTPTEIRYEQYF
TRBV3-1	TRBJ2-3	11	CASSQIDTQYF
TRBV7-2	TRBJ2-2	13	CASSPEMDGELFF
TRBV29-1	TRBJ1-5	13	CSARTQANQPQHF
TRBV5-8	TRBJ1-1	13	CASSLAADTEAFF
TRBV7-2	TRBJ2-3	14	CASGRAVGVDTQYF
TRBV29-1	TRBJ1-2	13	CSVEFWVGRGYTF
TRBV29-1	TRBJ2-7	11	CSVQTGDEQYF
TRBV12-3/TRBV12-4	TRBJ2-7	13	CASSEREYYEQYF
TRBV28	TRBJ2-3	13	CASSLGGPDTQYF
TRBV19	TRBJ1-5	15	CASKSDRSRYQPQHF
TRBV20-1	TRBJ1-1	14	CSARAYGRDTEAFF
TRBV5-1	TRBJ2-7	15	CASSPESGTGYEQYF
TRBV12-3/TRBV12-4	TRBJ2-4	14	CASSPRDSKNIQYF
TRBV29-1	TRBJ1-1	13	CSVRTRIGTEAFF
TRBV7-2	TRBJ2-2	16	CASSSGLAGGTGELFF
TRBV3-1	TRBJ2-2	14	CATGTYVLGGELFF
TRBV28	TRBJ1-5	15	CASSSPTGGDRTQHF
TRBV6-1	TRBJ1-5	13	CASRDRYNQPQHF
TRBV10-2	TRBJ2-1	15	CASTQRVGYYNEQFF
TRBV27	TRBJ2-1	18	CASSLGLAGYRPYNEQFF
TRBV11-3	TRBJ2-2	15	CASSLQTVGTGELFF
TRBV18	TRBJ2-2	17	CASSPLPTQKNTGELFF
TRBV2	TRBJ1-2	15	CASRRTGGAGHGYTF
TRBV29-1	TRBJ1-5	14	CSVAVGESNQPQHF
TRBV29-1	TRBJ2-2	11	CSVGNTGELFF
TRBV9	TRBJ1-2	15	CASSPRTGRENGYTF
TRBV9	TRBJ1-2	12	CASSDGVYGYTF
TRBV7-2	TRBJ2-4	14	CASSLDPGRNIQYF
TRBV25-1	TRBJ1-1	14	CASSAGTHNTEAFF
TRBV29-1	TRBJ2-1	13	CSVFSTDYNEQFF
TRBV11-2	TRBJ2-1	19	CASSHYGRTGSVLYHEQFF
TRBV14	TRBJ2-7	17	CASSQDLDSGRQVEQYF
TRBV7-9	TRBJ2-7	13	CASSPTNPLEQYF
TRBV12-3/TRBV12-4	TRBJ1-5	13	CASGGQPNQPQHF
TRBV29-1	TRBJ2-1	16	CSVDSTSGRSYNEQFF
TRBV19	TRBJ2-7	15	CASSPLPTGVVEQYF
TRBV29-1	TRBJ2-3	12	CSGSGTTDTQYF
TRBV5-1	TRBJ1-1	15	CASSESRHENTEAFF